The text below deals with one T cell receptor (beta chain). Its antigen is unknown. Profiled with immunoSEQ multiplex PCR; TCRdb holds only in-frame clones, not every one. In the table there are more than 65,000 clones, 80% to 85% of which are singletons. This specimen belongs to a study of radiotherapy plus CTLA-4 blockade in lung cancer. Overall study results and limits: After radiotherapy and ipilimumab, tumor-derived clones expanded in peripheral blood.

The CDR3 spans 15 residues. Trimming cost V 0 bases and J 1 base, with 9 bases left between them. Germline CDR1 and CDR2: MGHRA and YSYEKL. Each patient with chemo-refractory metastatic non-small-cell lung cancer was treated with focal radiation plus CTLA-4 blockade using ipilimumab. The J gene is TRBJ2-5, the V gene TRBV4-1; perhaps TRBD2 as D (5 bases). Sample: peripheral blood, taken from a patient treated with radiotherapy plus ipilimumab. The source is a human donor with non-small cell lung cancer who had stable disease on radiotherapy plus ipilimumab. This CDR3 reads CASSQDKGLQETQYF. CDR3 DNA sequence: TGCGCCAGCAGCCAAGATAAAGGACTCCAAGAGACCCAGTACTTC.